This T cell receptor beta chain came from a study of cytomegalovirus exposure and HLA in healthy donors. To note about this clone: Its antigen is not identified.

V gave up 2 bases and J gave up 4 bases, with 11 bases separating them. The germline gives CDR1 SGHNT, CDR2 YYREEE (reference sequence). The CDR3 runs to 14 residues. The study's findings and limits: Several of the most significant clusters were apparently associated with common viral pathogens in a later analysis. A reported reduction in N-insertions relative to the roughly 700-donor mean was seen in an Asian-associated ancestry cluster in a later analysis.

PCR amplification relied on 60 Vbeta primers (plus 13 Jbeta primers). Method: immunoSEQ multiplex PCR; TCRdb's copy keeps in-frame clones and lacks some. The sample includes around 200,000 clones. Sequencing was carried out using PBMCs. The gene calls are TRBV5-4 and TRBJ2-3; possibly TRBD2 for D (6 bases). The receptor was derived from a woman aged 18-29 years in good health and CMV-seropositive. CDR3: CASSLTGVADTQYF. The CDR3 DNA reads TGTGCCAGCAGCTTAACGGGGGTGGCAGATACGCAGTATTTT.